The clone carrying this T cell receptor beta chain was detected only once. The data were obtained in a study of T cells after yellow fever vaccination. One entry per CDR3 protein, called by TCRdb with MiXCR from the 5' RACE reads. The repertoire holds some 150,000 distinct CDR3 sequences, with more than 9.5% as singletons. Germline CDR1 is MNHEY and CDR2 is SMNVEV (reference sequence). The CDR3 sequence is 16 residues long. Germline trimming cut 1 base from V and 2 bases from J; bases unmatched to any gene: 5. The origin of this receptor is a man in his late teens or twenties who received the YFV17D yellow fever vaccine. This sequence joins TRBV27 and TRBJ2-1; TRBD2 matches at 7 bases. Specimen: CD8+ T cells sorted from PBMCs, collected 15 days after the yellow fever booster vaccination. As DNA, the CDR3 is TGTGCCAGCAGTTTATACTCCGGGACTACCTACAATGAGCAGTTCTTC. This sequence encodes CASSLYSGTTYNEQFF.